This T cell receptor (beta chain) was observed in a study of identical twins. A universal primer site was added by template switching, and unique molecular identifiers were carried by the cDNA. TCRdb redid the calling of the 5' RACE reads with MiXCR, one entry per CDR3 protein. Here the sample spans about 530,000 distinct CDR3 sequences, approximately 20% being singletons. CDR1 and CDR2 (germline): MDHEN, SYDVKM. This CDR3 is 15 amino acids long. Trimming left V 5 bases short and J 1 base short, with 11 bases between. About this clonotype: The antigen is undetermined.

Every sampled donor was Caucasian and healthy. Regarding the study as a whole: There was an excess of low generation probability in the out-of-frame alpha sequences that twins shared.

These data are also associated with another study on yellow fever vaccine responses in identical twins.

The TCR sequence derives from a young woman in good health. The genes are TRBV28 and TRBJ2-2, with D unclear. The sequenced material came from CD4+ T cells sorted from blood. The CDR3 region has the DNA TGTGCCAGCAGTCCCCCCCGATTGAACACCGGGGAGCTGTTTTTT. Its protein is CASSPPRLNTGELFF. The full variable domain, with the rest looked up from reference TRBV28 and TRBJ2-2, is DVKVTQSSRYLVKRTGEKVFLECVQDMDHENMFWYRQDPGLGLRLIYFSYDVKMKEKGDIPEGYSVSREKKERFSLILESASTNQTSMYLCASSPPRLNTGELFFGEGSRLTVL.